These 12 T cell receptor beta chains originate from one sample sequenced in a study of PD-1 blockade in classical Hodgkin lymphoma. TCRdb's copy holds only in-frame clones and misses some; the assay was immunoSEQ multiplex PCR. Of tens of thousands of clones listed, around three quarters were seen once; the top ten hold about 17%. Every single patient, without exception, relapsed after autologous stem cell transplantation, and brentuximab vedotin exposure varied. The material sequenced was peripheral blood mononuclear cells (PBMCs), taken before the second cycle of nivolumab. These receptors all come from a human donor with classical Hodgkin lymphoma.

This clone showed up just once. J is TRBJ2-3 and V is TRBV11-2; D perhaps matches TRBD2 (6 bases). The V gene's germline CDR1 is SGHAT and CDR2 FQNNGV. V was shortened by 2 bases and J by 5 bases, with 11 bases between the two germline ends. CDR3 length equals 14 residues. The CDR3: CASSLTPRGDTQYF. CDR3 sequence (DNA): TGTGCCAGCAGCTTAACCCCGCGGGGAGATACGCAGTATTTT.

This CDR3 is CAWSVVSDTQYF. CDR3 nucleotides: TGTGCCTGGAGTGTAGTCTCAGATACGCAGTATTTT. The chain recombines TRBV30 with TRBJ2-3; D call uncertain. The CDR3 loop spans 12 amino acids. Trimming took off 0 bases at V and 4 bases at J, with 5 bases between the two ends. The germline V gene has CDR1 GTSNPN and CDR2 SVGIG (reference sequence).

The chain uses TRBV20-1 and TRBJ2-1; D possibly corresponds to TRBD1 (6 bases). The CDR3 runs 11 residues. Germline CDR1 reads DFQATT; CDR2 reads SNEGSKA (reference sequence). CDR3 in amino acids: CSLTGHNEQFF. The CDR3 DNA sequence: TGCAGCTTAACAGGGCACAATGAGCAGTTCTTC.

This rearrangement joins TRBV11-3 to TRBJ1-3; no clear D. This CDR3 is 13 amino acids long. Trimming shortened V by 4 bases and J by 4 bases, and 8 bases separated the two germline ends. Germline V lookup: CDR1 SGHNT, CDR2 YENEEA. CDR3 region: CASSYTDGNTIYF. In DNA form, the CDR3 reads TGTGCCAGCAGCTATACGGACGGAAACACCATATATTTT. The full variable domain, completed using reference TRBV11-3 and TRBJ1-3, is EAGVVQSPRYKIIEKKQPVAFWCNPISGHNTLYWYLQNLGQGPELLIRYENEEAVDDSQLPKDRFSAERLKGVDSTLKIQPAELGDSAVYLCASSYTDGNTIYFGEGSWLTVV.

The chain uses TRBV4-2 and TRBJ1-2; D remains unclear. The CDR3 is 15 residues long. V was trimmed by 1 base and J by 4 bases, leaving 13 bases between them. CDR1 and CDR2 (germline): LGHNA, YNFKEQ. The CDR3 DNA sequence: TGTGCCAGCAGCCAAGCATCCGGGGTCGGCTATGGCTACACCTTC. This encodes CASSQASGVGYGYTF.

This clone occurred a few times. The rearrangement links TRBV7-9 to TRBJ1-2; 7 bases fit TRBD1. V was pared by 4 bases and J by 7 bases, with 9 bases of the junction left unmatched. The length of the CDR3 is 14 residues. Germline V gene lookup returns CDR1 SEHNR and CDR2 FQNEAQ (reference sequence). The CDR3 protein is CASSSGGALTGYTF. The CDR3 DNA reads TGTGCCAGCAGCTCAGGGGGAGCCCTGACTGGCTACACCTTC.

The chain is built from TRBV11-2 and TRBJ2-1; D unresolved. The CDR3 is 17 residues long. V gave up 1 base and J gave up 0 bases, with 13 bases separating them. Germline lookup yields CDR1 SGHAT and CDR2 FQNNGV. CDR3 in amino acids: CASSLGAGKSSYNEQFF. CDR3 sequence (DNA): TGTGCCAGCAGCTTAGGGGCAGGAAAGAGCTCCTACAATGAGCAGTTCTTC.

This clone was observed a single time. This chain connects TRBV4-1 to TRBJ2-7; the match to TRBD2 covers 9 bases. The CDR3 is 17 amino acids. Germline CDR1 and CDR2: MGHRA and YSYEKL. The trim removed 1 base at V and 6 bases at J, leaving 13 bases unmatched. CDR3 region: CASSQGLLGGRAPEQYF. CDR3 coding DNA: TGCGCCAGCAGCCAAGGGTTACTGGGCGGGAGGGCCCCCGAGCAGTACTTC.

J is TRBJ2-7 and V is TRBV13; D is perhaps TRBD2 (6 bases). Germline assignment: CDR1 PRHDT and CDR2 FYEKMQ (reference sequence). The V and J ends lost 4 bases and 0 bases respectively, with 16 bases between them. This CDR3 has 16 amino acids. In nucleotides, the CDR3 is TGTGCCAGCAGCTCCTCTCTCGCGGGAAACTCCTACGAGCAGTACTTC. Its protein product is CASSSSLAGNSYEQYF.

V usage is TRBV6-6 and J usage is TRBJ1-4; D gene unclear. The CDR3 spans 14 residues. Germline loops: CDR1 MNHNY, CDR2 SVGAGI (reference sequence). Between the trimmed V and J ends, which lost 8 bases and 1 base, there was a span of 11 bases. Written as DNA, the CDR3 is TGTGCCAGCCTCTTTGCAGTAACTAATGAAAAACTGTTTTTT. The encoded protein is CASLFAVTNEKLFF.

This clone was seen more than once but under ten times. The V gene is TRBV27, the J gene TRBJ1-1; D gene ambiguous. The V end lost 0 bases, the J end lost 5 bases, and 10 bases lay between the germline ends. The germline V gene has CDR1 MNHEY and CDR2 SMNVEV (reference sequence). The CDR3 totals 14 residues. The CDR3 bases are TGTGCCAGCAGTTTATCAGGGAGGGTAACTGAAGCTTTCTTT. Its protein is CASSLSGRVTEAFF.

The chain links TRBV5-5 to TRBJ2-2; D uncertain. Between the trimmed V and J ends, which lost 4 bases and 6 bases, there was a span of 7 bases. Germline V lookup: CDR1 SGHKS, CDR2 YYEKEE (reference sequence). The CDR3 loop spans 12 amino acids. CDR3 residues: CASSPGPGELFF. DNA for the CDR3: TGTGCCAGCAGCCCAGGACCCGGGGAGCTGTTTTTT. Drawing the rest from reference TRBV5-5 and TRBJ2-2, the complete variable domain is DAGVTQSPTHLIKTRGQQVTLRCSPISGHKSVSWYQQVLGQGPQFIFQYYEKEERGRGNFPDRFSARQFPNYSSELNVNALLLGDSALYLCASSPGPGELFFGEGSRLTVL.